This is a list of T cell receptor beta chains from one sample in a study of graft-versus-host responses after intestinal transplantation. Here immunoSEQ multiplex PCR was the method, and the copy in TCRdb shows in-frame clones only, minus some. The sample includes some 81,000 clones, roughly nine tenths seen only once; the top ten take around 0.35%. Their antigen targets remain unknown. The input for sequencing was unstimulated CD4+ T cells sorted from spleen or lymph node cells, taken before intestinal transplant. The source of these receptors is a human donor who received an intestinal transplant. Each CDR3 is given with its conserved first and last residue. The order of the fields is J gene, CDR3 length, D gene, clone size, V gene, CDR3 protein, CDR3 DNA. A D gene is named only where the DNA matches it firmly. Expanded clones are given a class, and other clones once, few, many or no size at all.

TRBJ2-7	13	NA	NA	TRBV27	CASSLGQTYEQYF	TGTGCCAGCAGTTTAGGACAGACCTACGAGCAGTACTTC
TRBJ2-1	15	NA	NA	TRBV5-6	CASSPVYPSYNEQFF	TGTGCCAGCAGCCCAGTTTACCCTTCCTACAATGAGCAGTTCTTC
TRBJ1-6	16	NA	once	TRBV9	CASSVDSTAVNSPLHF	TGTGCCAGCAGCGTAGATTCGACAGCAGTTAATTCACCCCTCCACTTT
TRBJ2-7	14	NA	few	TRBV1	CTSSPSGLAYEQYF	TGCACCAGCAGCCCCTCGGGACTAGCCTACGAGCAGTACTTC
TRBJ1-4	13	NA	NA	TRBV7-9	CASSLTVNEKLFF	TGTGCCAGCAGCTTGACAGTAAATGAAAAACTGTTTTTT
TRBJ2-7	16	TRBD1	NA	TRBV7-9	CASSLGGTGNPNEQYF	TGTGCCAGCAGCTTAGGAGGGACAGGGAACCCCAACGAGCAGTACTTC
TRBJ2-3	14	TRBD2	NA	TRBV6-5	CAAAQRGGRDTQYF	TGTGCCGCAGCCCAGCGGGGGGGCAGAGATACGCAGTATTTT
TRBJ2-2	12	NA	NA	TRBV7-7	CASSRGTGELFF	TGTGCTAGCAGCCGGGGCACCGGGGAGCTGTTTTTT
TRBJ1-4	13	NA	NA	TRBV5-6	CASSLPSNEKLFF	TGTGCCAGCAGCTTACCCAGTAATGAAAAACTGTTTTTT
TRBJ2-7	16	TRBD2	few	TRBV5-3	CARSDALAGDKREQYF	TGTGCCAGAAGCGACGCCCTAGCGGGAGATAAGCGGGAGCAGTACTTC
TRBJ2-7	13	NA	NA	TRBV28	CASSLLPWAEQYF	TGTGCCAGCAGTTTACTACCCTGGGCCGAGCAGTACTTC
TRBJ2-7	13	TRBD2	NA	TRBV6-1	CAGGLERGLEQYF	TGTGCCGGGGGTTTGGAGCGGGGGCTCGAGCAGTACTTC
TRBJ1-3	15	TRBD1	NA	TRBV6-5	CASSYTRDSGYTIYF	TGTGCCAGCAGTTACACAAGGGACAGCGGGTACACCATATATTTT